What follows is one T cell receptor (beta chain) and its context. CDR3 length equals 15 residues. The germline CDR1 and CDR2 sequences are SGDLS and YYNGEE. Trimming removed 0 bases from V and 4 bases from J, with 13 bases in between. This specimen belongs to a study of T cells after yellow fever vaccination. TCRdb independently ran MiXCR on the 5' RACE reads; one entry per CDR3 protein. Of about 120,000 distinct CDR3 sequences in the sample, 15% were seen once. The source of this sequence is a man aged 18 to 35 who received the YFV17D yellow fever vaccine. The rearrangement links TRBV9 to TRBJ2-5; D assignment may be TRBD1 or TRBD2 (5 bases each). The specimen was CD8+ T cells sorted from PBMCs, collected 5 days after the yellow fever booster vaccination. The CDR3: CASSVAGTPGETQYF. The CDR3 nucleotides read TGTGCCAGCAGCGTAGCTGGGACCCCGGGAGAGACCCAGTACTTC.